This T cell receptor beta chain was documented in a study of shared clonotypes between healthy human individuals. Study-level points and caveats: A small donor pool kept down the genetic and exposure-history diversity that was represented.

CDR1 and CDR2 (germline): SGHTA, FQGNSA. V lost 5 bases, J lost 5 bases, and 11 bases stayed unmatched. The CDR3 length is 16 residues. For this clone: The antigen is undetermined.

Deep was the level at which the assay was run. Some clones are missing from TCRdb's copy, which holds only in-frame ones; the method was immunoSEQ multiplex PCR. The sample contains millions of clones, roughly 94% of which appear only once. The investigators split CD4+ cells into a CD45RA+ naive subset and a CD45RA-negative memory subset. The material sequenced was naive CD4+ T cells sorted from blood. The subset here: CD45RA+ positively selected. The gene calls are TRBV7-2 and TRBJ2-1; 8 nucleotides agree with TRBD2. The TCR originated in a man aged 18 to 35 in good health. The CDR3 nucleotides read TGTGCCAGCAGCCCACGGGGGATAGCGGGAAACAATGAGCAGTTCTTC. Amino acid sequence: CASSPRGIAGNNEQFF.